One sample yielded the 29 T cell receptor beta chains listed below, sequenced in a study of blood T cells in healthy people across ages. Then a second PCR, running roughly 7 to 11 cycles, was carried out with a sample-barcoded 5' primer and a J-beta primer mix. MiXCR was run by TCRdb on the 5' RACE reads, yielding one entry per CDR3 protein. The data show roughly 900,000 distinct CDR3 sequences, with 29% seen just once and about 18% held by the top ten. Sequences were obtained from blood. These receptors were collected from a woman of 80 years or more in good health.

The V gene is TRBV27, the J gene TRBJ2-2; D is possibly TRBD1 (6 bases). The ends were cut back, 3 bases at V and 5 bases at J, with 10 bases in the middle. Per germline, CDR1 MNHEY and CDR2 SMNVEV (reference sequence). This CDR3 comprises 14 residues. Here the CDR3 DNA reads TGTGCCAGCAGTTTCGTCAGGGGAACCGGGGAGCTGTTTTTT. It encodes CASSFVRGTGELFF.

The J gene is TRBJ2-2, the V gene TRBV5-1, with a tentative D call TRBD2 (6 bases). Trimming removed 4 bases at V and 4 bases at J, with 17 bases between. The CDR3 sequence is 16 residues long. CDR1 and CDR2 (germline): SGHRS, YFSETQ. The CDR3 DNA sequence: TGCGCCAGCAGCGCAAACAGCGGGCTTCTCACCGGGGAGCTGTTTTTT. The encoded protein is CASSANSGLLTGELFF. The full variable domain, with the rest looked up from reference TRBV5-1 and TRBJ2-2, is KAGVTQTPRYLIKTRGQQVTLSCSPISGHRSVSWYQQTPGQGLQFLFEYFSETQRNKGNFPGRFSGRQFSNSRSEMNVSTLELGDSALYLCASSANSGLLTGELFFGEGSRLTVL.

This chain connects TRBV7-2 to TRBJ1-1; no clear D. CDR1 and CDR2 from the germline V gene are SGHTA and FQGNSA. The CDR3 contains 15 residues. Deletions cut 5 bases from V and 3 bases from J, with 16 bases between. The CDR3 sequence: CASSPPVAGYTEAFF. The CDR3 nucleotides read TGTGCCAGCAGCCCCCCGGTGGCGGGTTACACTGAAGCTTTCTTT.

The sample holds many counts of this clonotype. V and J are TRBV10-3 and TRBJ2-5; perhaps TRBD2 as D (6 bases). Germline CDR1 reads ENHRY; CDR2 reads SYGVKD. The CDR3 has 11 residues. V lost 11 bases, J lost 5 bases, and 12 bases lay in between. In DNA form, the CDR3 reads TGTGCCGCCGGGGGTGGGGAGACCCAGTACTTC. It codes for CAAGGGETQYF.

This clonotype came up a few times. The CDR3 loop reads CASRYGLAIGSYNEQFF. In nucleotides, the CDR3 is TGTGCCAGCAGGTATGGACTCGCTATAGGTTCCTACAATGAGCAGTTCTTC. The chain combines TRBV12-3 or TRBV12-4 with TRBJ2-1; D possibly corresponds to TRBD2 (5 bases). This CDR3 comprises 17 residues. The V and J ends lost 6 bases and 1 base respectively, with 19 bases between them.

A note on this clonotype: One junction end does not reproduce the germline sequence, and a read error may be involved. This chain connects TRBV20-1 to TRBJ2-1, with a possible D match to TRBD2 (6 bases). With the DNA end fitting TRBJ2-7 better, the J assignment may be wrong. Looked up from germline, CDR1 is DFQATT and CDR2 is SNEGSKA (reference sequence). The CDR3 has 15 amino acids. CDR3 coding DNA: TGCAGCGCTAGAGATCGCACTAGCTCCTACAATGAGCAGTACTTC. Its translation: CSARDRTSSYNEQYF.

This clonotype was detected only a few times. A single base separates this from a much larger clone, so it may be a read error. In nucleotides, the CDR3 is TGTGTCAGCAGGTCTACGGGGGAGCTGAACATTCAGTACTTC. It codes for CVSRSTGELNIQYF. V gene TRBV5-5 combines with J gene TRBJ2-4, with a weak D call TRBD2 (6 bases). CDR1 and CDR2 from the germline V gene are SGHKS and YYEKEE (reference sequence). There are 14 residues in the CDR3.

This clonotype occurred many times. CDR3 sequence: CASSSTGQGRETQYF. DNA for the CDR3: TGTGCCAGCAGCTCTACAGGACAGGGCCGAGAGACCCAGTACTTC. The rearrangement links TRBV11-2 to TRBJ2-5; TRBD1 matches 8 bases. Germline CDR1 and CDR2: SGHAT and FQNNGV. V dropped 4 bases and J dropped 4; count of bases not matched to a gene: 8. This CDR3 is built from 15 residues.

This sequence joins TRBV7-2 and TRBJ2-5; D is ambiguous. Germline CDR1 and CDR2: SGHTA and FQGNSA. Between the trimmed V and J ends, which lost 5 bases and 5 bases, there was a span of 12 bases. The CDR3 loop spans 13 amino acids. Here the CDR3 DNA reads TGTGCCAGCAGCCGAGTAGCATCGGAGACCCAGTACTTC. Translated, it gives CASSRVASETQYF.

This clonotype has a handful of counts. CDR3 sequence reads: CASSLGKSGRVDGEQYF. CDR3 in DNA: TGCGCCAGCAGCTTGGGAAAATCAGGCAGGGTTGATGGCGAGCAGTACTTC. This chain joins TRBV5-1 and TRBJ2-7; tentative D call: TRBD1 (5 bases). The CDR3 runs 17 residues. The V gene lost 0 bases and the J gene lost 6 bases, with 22 bases spanning the gap. Germline loops: CDR1 SGHRS, CDR2 YFSETQ.

The table lists this clonotype with many counts. V gene TRBV28 combines with J gene TRBJ2-1; D is ambiguous. Germline V gene lookup returns CDR1 MDHEN and CDR2 SYDVKM. The CDR3 is 14 amino acids. The V end lost 2 bases, the J end lost 6 bases, and 11 bases lay between the germline ends. Written as DNA, the CDR3 is TGTGCCAGCAGTTTAGGCCGCTACACCAATGAGCAGTTCTTC. Translating gives CASSLGRYTNEQFF.

In this sample, this clonotype turned up a few times. V usage is TRBV20-1 and J usage is TRBJ1-5; a possible D gene is TRBD1 (6 bases). Trimming took 2 bases from V and 4 from J, leaving 18 bases between them. This CDR3 region has 16 residues. The germline V gene has CDR1 DFQATT and CDR2 SNEGSKA (reference sequence). The chain's CDR3 is CSARFKQGVGNQPQHF. CDR3 bases: TGCAGTGCTAGATTTAAACAGGGAGTCGGGAATCAGCCCCAGCATTTT.

This clonotype was observed a handful of times. The chain uses TRBV14 and TRBJ2-5; perhaps TRBD2 as D (7 bases). Germline V gene sequence: CDR1 SGHDN, CDR2 FVKESK. The CDR3 sequence is 17 residues long. V dropped 5 bases and J dropped 2 bases, with 21 bases sitting between them. CDR3 residues: CASSMGYLAGAQETQYF. The CDR3 coding sequence is TGTGCCAGCAGCATGGGTTATTTGGCGGGGGCACAAGAGACCCAGTACTTC.

As concerns this clonotype: This may be a read error, as it is one base from a much larger clone. The gene calls are TRBV20-1 and TRBJ2-1; 8 bases are a match to TRBD2. The germline CDR1 and CDR2 sequences are DFQATT and SNEGSKA (reference sequence). This CDR3 contains 16 residues. The CDR3 region has the DNA TGCAGTGCTAGAGAGCGGGGGAGCGGGGGCTTCAATGAGCAGCTCTTC. This encodes CSARERGSGGFNEQLF.

Comment on this clonotype: A much larger clone lies a single base off, so this may be a read error. The V call is TRBV6-1, the J call TRBJ2-5; D is perhaps TRBD1 or TRBD2 (5 bases each). V was pared by 1 base and J by 5 bases, with 17 bases between. Germline CDR1 is MNHNS and CDR2 is SASEGT. This CDR3 has 16 residues. The CDR3 loop is CASSEGGARGRETQYF. The CDR3 DNA reads TGTGCCAGCAGTGAAGGAGGGGCGAGGGGCAGGGAGACCCAGTACTTC.

This clonotype was found a few times. The chain combines TRBV7-2 with TRBJ1-5, with D hard to call. V lost 4 bases and J 9 bases, leaving 13 bases between the germline ends. This CDR3 contains 13 residues. The germline V gene encodes CDR1 SGHTA and CDR2 FQGNSA. The DNA for the CDR3 is TGTGCCAGCAGCTCCTCAATGAACCCGCCCCAGCATTTT. This gives the protein CASSSSMNPPQHF. The whole variable domain, remainder taken from reference TRBV7-2 and TRBJ1-5, is GAGVSQSPSNKVTEKGKDVELRCDPISGHTALYWYRQSLGQGLEFLIYFQGNSAPDKSGLPSDRFSAERTGGSVSTLTIQRTQQEDSAVYLCASSSSMNPPQHFGDGTRLSIL.

This clonotype was detected many times. The genes are TRBV20-1 and TRBJ2-4; D ambiguous. V lost 6 bases and J lost 8, with 14 bases in between. The CDR3 is 12 residues long. Germline-derived CDR1 and CDR2 are DFQATT and SNEGSKA (reference sequence). In nucleotides, the CDR3 is TGCAGTGCAAGGACCGGAAATGACATTCAGTACTTC. This encodes CSARTGNDIQYF.

The J gene is TRBJ1-5, the V gene TRBV20-1; D not resolved. CDR1 and CDR2 (germline): DFQATT, SNEGSKA (reference sequence). V gave up 4 bases and J gave up 4 bases, with 11 bases separating them. The CDR3 covers 13 residues. CDR3: CSAIGQVNQPQHF. Here the CDR3 DNA reads TGCAGTGCTATAGGGCAGGTAAATCAGCCCCAGCATTTT.

Many counts were recorded for this clonotype. The chain joins TRBV27 to TRBJ2-1; D uncertain. CDR3 size: 14 residues. Trimming took off 3 bases at V and 5 bases at J, with 11 bases between the two ends. Germline assignment: CDR1 MNHEY and CDR2 SMNVEV (reference sequence). CDR3: CASSFGDINNEQFF. The CDR3, as DNA: TGTGCCAGCAGTTTTGGCGACATTAACAATGAGCAGTTCTTC.

V usage is TRBV27 and J usage is TRBJ1-2; maybe TRBD1 (5 bases). Germline CDR1 and CDR2: MNHEY and SMNVEV (reference sequence). Between the trimmed V and J ends, which lost 4 bases and 8 bases, there was a span of 17 bases. This CDR3 is 14 amino acids long. This CDR3 is CASSSSGTAGGYTF. The CDR3 DNA is TGTGCCAGCAGTTCTTCCGGGACGGCGGGAGGCTACACCTTC.

This clonotype was seen only a few times. The gene calls are TRBV18 and TRBJ2-1; 10 bases are a match to TRBD2. This CDR3 contains 17 residues. V lost 1 base to trimming and J lost 3 bases; unmatched junction nucleotides: 6. The germline V gene encodes CDR1 KGHSH and CDR2 LQKENI. The CDR3 spells CASSPLLAGALYNEQFF. The CDR3, as DNA: TGTGCCAGCTCACCACTCCTAGCGGGGGCTCTCTACAATGAGCAGTTCTTC.

On this clonotype: A much larger clone sits a single nucleotide away, making a read error possible. The chain employs TRBV5-1 and TRBJ2-1; D is perhaps TRBD1 (5 bases). The CDR3 covers 13 residues. Trimming stripped 2 bases from V and 11 bases from J, with 14 bases between. CDR1 is SGHRS and CDR2 is YFSETQ in the germline V gene. The CDR3 loop is CASSLQENSKQFF. CDR3 nucleotide sequence: TGCGCCAGCAGCTTACAGGAGAATAGTAAGCAGTTCTTC. Drawing the rest from reference TRBV5-1 and TRBJ2-1, the complete variable domain is KAGVTQTPRYLIKTRGQQVTLSCSPISGHRSVSWYQQTPGQGLQFLFEYFSETQRNKGNFPGRFSGRQFSNSRSEMNVSTLELGDSALYLCASSLQENSKQFFGPGTRLTVL.

This clonotype came up many times. This chain uses TRBV7-2 with TRBJ2-6; TRBD1 might be the D (6 bases). The CDR3 totals 18 residues. Between the trimmed V and J ends, which lost 6 bases and 4 bases, there was a span of 22 bases. Looked up from germline, CDR1 is SGHTA and CDR2 is FQGNSA. CDR3 sequence (DNA): TGTGCCAGCAGTGACCCGGGACAAAAATTGGCCGGGGCCAACGTCCTGACTTTC. This sequence encodes CASSDPGQKLAGANVLTF.

As concerns this clonotype: Given a much more abundant clone one base away, this may be a read error. The rearrangement joins TRBV7-2 to TRBJ2-7, with a weak D call TRBD2 (7 bases). Germline loops: CDR1 SGHTA, CDR2 FQGNSA. The CDR3 is 16 residues long. The V end lost 1 base, the J end lost 7 bases, and 20 bases lay between the germline ends. The CDR3 DNA sequence: TGTGCCAGCAGCTTAGAGGCGGGGGCGGCTTACTCGGAGCAGTACTTC. Amino acid sequence: CASSLEAGAAYSEQYF.

This clonotype occurred once. DNA for the CDR3: TGCGCCAGCAGCCGGGACAGGGGCGCACCCTACGAGCAGTACTTC. This encodes CASSRDRGAPYEQYF. The gene calls are TRBV4-3 and TRBJ2-7; TRBD1 agrees at 10 bases. The V gene's germline CDR1 is LGHNA and CDR2 YSLEER. The CDR3 contains 15 residues. J gave up 2 bases and V 4 bases, and 5 bases lay outside the gene matches.

This chain uses TRBV9 with TRBJ2-1; D perhaps matches TRBD2 (6 bases). The CDR3 sequence is 15 residues long. Germline CDR1 reads SGDLS; CDR2 reads YYNGEE. V was cut by 0 bases and J by 8 bases, with 15 bases left in between. The CDR3 bases are TGTGCCAGCAGCGTAGTCCCCGGGGGTGTCGATGAGCAGTTCTTC. Residues: CASSVVPGGVDEQFF.

This clonotype was recorded at least ten times. This chain joins TRBV5-1 and TRBJ2-1, with 8 bases lining up with TRBD2. Germline V gene data show CDR1 as SGHRS and CDR2 as YFSETQ. Trimming cost V 1 base and J 4 bases; bases outside gene matches: 4. The CDR3 runs to 15 residues. CDR3 sequence: CASSLIAGRYNEQFF. In DNA form, the CDR3 reads TGCGCCAGCAGCTTGATAGCGGGGCGGTACAATGAGCAGTTCTTC.

This clonotype was counted at least ten times. V is TRBV12-3 or TRBV12-4 and J is TRBJ1-1; D is undetermined. There are 15 residues in the CDR3. V was trimmed by 4 bases and J by 3 bases, leaving 15 bases between them. In DNA form, the CDR3 reads TGTGCCAGCAGTTCTGGTTGGGTCGGGGACACTGAAGCTTTCTTT. It is translated as CASSSGWVGDTEAFF.

The rearrangement joins TRBV9 to TRBJ2-3, with D perhaps matching TRBD1 (6 bases). V shed 4 bases and J shed 2 bases, with 11 bases lying between them. The CDR3 is 14 amino acids. Germline CDR1 is SGDLS and CDR2 is YYNGEE. The CDR3 region is CASSFRTVTDTQYF. The CDR3 DNA is TGTGCCAGCAGCTTTAGGACAGTCACAGATACGCAGTATTTT.